This T cell receptor beta chain was found in a study of T cell responses to AZD1222 COVID-19 vaccine. A remark on this clone: Its antigen is not identified.

The CDR3 has 16 amino acids. Germline assignment: CDR1 PRHDT and CDR2 FYEKMQ (reference sequence). The V gene end was trimmed by 0 bases and the J gene end by 5 bases; junction bases not matched to a gene: 1. Broader study findings: At study baseline, merely roughly 6 AZD1222 recipients were seropositive.

Repertoires were generated with immunoSEQ multiplex PCR, while TCRdb's copy carries only in-frame clones and drops some. Of approximately 140,000 clones listed, 91% are singletons. This sequence joins TRBV13 and TRBJ2-2; 12 bases fit TRBD2. This clonotype originated in an adult who received the MenACWY meningococcal vaccine as a control. The material was peripheral blood, obtained 28 days after the second dose of the MenACWY control vaccine. This CDR3 reads CASSLGLAGGTGELFF. The CDR3 bases are TGTGCCAGCAGCTTAGGACTAGCGGGAGGTACCGGGGAGCTGTTTTTT.